This T cell receptor (beta chain) was captured in a study of blood T cell repertoires in COVID-19. About the research overall: Collection of acute and convalescent COVID-19 samples took place in the United States, Italy and Spain. The cDNA or gDNA used as material had been derived from T cells, B-cell-depleted T cells, or PBMCs.

In the original processing: Using reference gene primer amplification, nucleated cell counts were estimated. Profiled with immunoSEQ multiplex PCR; TCRdb holds only in-frame clones, not every one. D and trimming come from the DNA, and the V and J calls and clone size come from that table. The sample has about 110,000 clones; 65% to 75% are singletons. Germline V CDR1 and CDR2: SGHTS, YDEGEE. The germline V and J ends were trimmed by 3 bases and 2 bases, with 11 bases remaining between them. This CDR3 is 14 amino acids long. This sequence originates from a man at least 80 years old with acute or convalescent COVID-19. The chain carries TRBV5-8 and TRBJ1-1; D remains unclear. Sequencing was performed on peripheral blood. This CDR3 reads CASSSTYRNTEAFF. CDR3 nucleotides: TGTGCCAGCAGCTCTACCTACCGCAACACTGAAGCTTTCTTT. Supplemented by reference TRBV5-8 and TRBJ1-1, the full variable domain reads EAGVTQSPTHLIKTRGQQATLRCSPISGHTSVYWYQQALGLGLQFLLWYDEGEERNRGNFPPRFSGRQFPNYSSELNVNALELEDSALYLCASSSTYRNTEAFFGQGTRLTVV.